Below are 5 T cell receptor beta chains sequenced from a single sample in a study of PD-1 blockade in classical Hodgkin lymphoma. Some clones are missing from TCRdb's copy, which holds only in-frame ones; the method was immunoSEQ multiplex PCR. The sample contains 7,000 or so clones, 60% to 85% of which appear only once. The time point: newly diagnosed, previously untreated cHL patient sample. Sequencing was done on a sample of peripheral blood mononuclear cells (PBMCs). The receptors were sampled from a human donor with classical Hodgkin lymphoma.

V usage is TRBV2 and J usage is TRBJ2-1, with D possibly being TRBD1 (6 bases). Looked up from germline, CDR1 is SNHLY and CDR2 is FYNNEI. The CDR3 consists of 15 residues. V was trimmed by 0 bases and J by 8 bases, leaving 14 bases between them. CDR3 in amino acids: CASSEAPRGIDEQFF. The CDR3 DNA reads TGTGCCAGCAGTGAAGCGCCCAGGGGAATAGATGAGCAGTTCTTC.

The chain recombines TRBV11-2 with TRBJ2-5; 14 bases align to TRBD2. Germline-derived CDR1 and CDR2 are SGHAT and FQNNGV. CDR3 size: 16 residues. The V gene end was trimmed by 2 bases and the J gene end by 13 bases; junction bases not matched to a gene: 12. The CDR3 is CASSLSGLAGDGPGYF. DNA of the CDR3: TGTGCCAGCAGCTTATCGGGACTAGCGGGAGATGGGCCGGGGTACTTC.

The V call is TRBV21-1, the J call TRBJ1-1. TRBV21-1 is annotated as a pseudogene. This CDR3 has 20 amino acids. The CDR3 here is CASSKELGRGPGRMNTEAFF. The CDR3, as DNA: TGTGCCAGCAGCAAAGAATTAGGACGGGGTCCGGGACGGATGAACACTGAAGCTTTCTTT.

CDR3 coding DNA: TGTGCCAGCAGTGAACACGGGACTAGTCTAGACAATGAGCAGTTCTTC. Translation gives CASSEHGTSLDNEQFF. The V call is TRBV6-1, the J call TRBJ2-1, with 8 bases identical to TRBD2. V trimming: 2 bases; J trimming: 5 bases; junction bases outside the gene matches: 8. Germline V gene sequence: CDR1 MNHNS, CDR2 SASEGT. The CDR3 loop spans 16 amino acids.

This clone came up a few times. The chain's CDR3 is CASSPIYNTGELFF. The CDR3 DNA is TGTGCCAGCAGTCCCATATACAACACCGGGGAGCTGTTTTTT. The chain employs TRBV27 and TRBJ2-2; D is undetermined. The V end was cut by 5 bases, the J end by 2 bases, with 9 bases between. Germline V CDR1 and CDR2: MNHEY, SMNVEV (reference sequence). The CDR3 length is 14 residues.